This TCR beta chain was captured in a study of spatial heterogeneity in lung cancer. Study overall: Tumor regions showed TCR transcript counts that correlated strongly with a T cell module score from matched bulk RNA-seq. Study-level results: The study found that expanded intratumoral alpha and beta TCR counts tracked tumor mutation counts.

MiXCR, run by TCRdb on the 5' RACE reads, gives a single entry per CDR3 protein. This sample has approximately 4,000 distinct CDR3 sequences, with around 39% found just once. Only a few counts were recorded for this clonotype. What it binds is unknown. Indicated time point: sample taken at primary tumor resection. The donors were 55 to 85 patients with non-small cell lung cancer that was early-stage and untreated. TCRs were sequenced from unsorted whole RNA of tumor, nontumor lung or PBMC. The CDR3 length is 15 residues. Trimming removed 6 bases from V and 4 bases from J; junction bases left unmatched: 8. The germline V gene encodes CDR1 KGHDR and CDR2 SFDVKD.

This specimen was lung tumor tissue, taken at surgery. The sequence was collected from a male donor with early-stage non-small cell lung cancer. This chain links TRBV24-1 with TRBJ2-3, with 8 bases matching TRBD1. The CDR3 coding sequence is TGTGCCACCAGTCTTGGACAGGGCTCGCCAGATACGCAGTATTTT. Protein sequence: CATSLGQGSPDTQYF.